Below are 5 T cell receptor beta chains sequenced from a single sample in a study of tumor and adjacent non-tumor tissue in lung cancer. TCRbeta libraries were built with three rounds of nested PCR, modified from ARM-PCR. Each CDR3 protein gets one entry after TCRdb re-called the multiplex PCR reads with MiXCR. Of 60,000 to 85,000 distinct CDR3 sequences in the sample, 73% were seen once. This sample's RNA came from whole unsorted tissue. Material for sequencing was lung tumor tissue. The source is a man aged 60 to 69 with non-small cell lung cancer.

As regards this clonotype: The junction does not match germline at one end; this may be a read error. The chain employs TRBV2 and TRBJ2-1, with a possible D match to TRBD2 (5 bases). The CDR3 contains 15 residues. Germline CDR1 and CDR2: SNHLY and FYNNEI. CDR3 DNA sequence: TGTGCCAACAGTGACGTAGCTGGAGGTGGCAATGAGCAGTTCTTC. Its translation is CANSDVAGGGNEQFF.

About this clonotype itself: A much larger clone lies a single base off, so this may be a read error. The rearrangement joins TRBV20-1 to TRBJ1-5, with D hard to call. The V gene's germline CDR1 is DFQATT and CDR2 SNEGSKA (reference sequence). The CDR3 has 10 residues. The CDR3 protein is CSTSDQPQHF. The CDR3 nucleotides are TGCAGTACTAGTGATCAGCCCCAGCATTTT.

This chain uses TRBV10-3 with TRBJ2-7; D is ambiguous. Germline V gives CDR1 ENHRY, CDR2 SYGVKD. V was pared by 9 bases and J by 1 base, with 16 bases between. CDR3 size: 14 residues. CDR3: CAMSRYRPSYEQYF. The CDR3 coding sequence is TGTGCCATGAGTCGGTACAGACCTTCCTACGAGCAGTACTTC.

With respect to this clonotype: At one end the junction does not follow the germline gene, possibly because of a read error. The gene calls are TRBV6-6 and TRBJ1-2; D perhaps matches TRBD1 (6 bases). From germline, CDR1 is MNHNY and CDR2 SVGAGI (reference sequence). This CDR3 spans 15 amino acids. The CDR3 DNA follows: TGTGCCAGCAGTTACTCGAGTAAGAAGGGACATGACTACGCCTTC. Its translation is CASSYSSKKGHDYAF.

Remarks on this clonotype: The junction does not match germline at one end; this may be a read error. The chain is built from TRBV5-6 and TRBJ1-1; a possible D gene is TRBD1 (6 bases). The CDR3 contains 12 residues. Germline lookup yields CDR1 SGHDT and CDR2 YYEEEE. The CDR3 is CTSSFLIQGAFF. The CDR3, as DNA: TGTACCAGCAGCTTCTTGATACAGGGAGCTTTCTTT.